These 18 T cell receptor beta chains were all obtained from the same sample, sequenced in a study of CD8+CD57+ T cells in acquired aplastic anemia. CDR3 and TCR beta VDJ profiling relied on genomic DNA as the template. TCRdb re-called the reads with MiXCR, one entry per CDR3 protein. This sample carries 270,000 or so distinct CDR3 sequences, 65% to 90% of them seen once, and the ten largest clones take about 41%. Sequencing involved patients with CD8+CD57+ cell expansion previously shown by flow cytometry. Sequencing was done on a sample of sorted CD4+, CD8+, or CD8+CD57+ T cells (not recorded which) from PBMCs. Receptors originate from a human donor with aplastic anemia.

The J gene is TRBJ2-7, the V gene TRBV5-6, with D possibly matching TRBD1 (5 bases). CDR3 length equals 14 residues. Trimming left V 5 bases short and J 4 bases short, with 16 bases between. Germline assignment: CDR1 SGHDT and CDR2 YYEEEE. The CDR3 reads CASSYWQGGYEQYF. For the CDR3, the DNA is TGTGCCAGCAGTTATTGGCAGGGTGGATACGAGCAGTACTTC. Variable domain in full (rest from reference TRBV5-6 and TRBJ2-7): DAGVTQSPTHLIKTRGQQVTLRCSPKSGHDTVSWYQQALGQGPQFIFQYYEEEERQRGNFPDRFSGHQFPNYSSELNVNALLLGDSALYLCASSYWQGGYEQYFGPGTRLTVT.

The rearrangement joins TRBV5-4 to TRBJ2-7, with a tentative D call TRBD2 (5 bases). Germline values: CDR1 SGHNT, CDR2 YYREEE (reference sequence). V was shortened by 5 bases and J by 3 bases, with 9 bases between the two germline ends. The CDR3 is made up of 12 amino acids. Written as DNA, the CDR3 is TGTGCCAGCAGTCTGAGGGACTACGAGCAGTACTTC. It codes for CASSLRDYEQYF. Looking up the rest from reference TRBV5-4 and TRBJ2-7 gives the full variable domain: ETGVTQSPTHLIKTRGQQVTLRCSSQSGHNTVSWYQQALGQGPQFIFQYYREEENGRGNFPPRFSGLQFPNYSSELNVNALELDDSALYLCASSLRDYEQYFGPGTRLTVT.

V usage is TRBV5-6 and J usage is TRBJ2-1; tentatively, D is TRBD1 (6 bases). The CDR3 extends over 13 amino acids. Germline V lookup: CDR1 SGHDT, CDR2 YYEEEE. With 4 bases removed from V and 8 bases from J, the gap between germline ends came to 13 bases. For the CDR3, the DNA is TGTGCCAGCAGCGATGACAGGATCCATGAGCAGTTCTTC. Protein: CASSDDRIHEQFF.

As regards this clonotype: This is likely a read error, given that the CDR3 carries no conserved phenylalanine or tryptophan at its end. The DNA is omitted, as the CDR3 cannot be located on it reliably, and the CDR3 follows TCRdb's listing. CDR3 sequence reads: CASSVGGGTKETQ. The genes are TRBV7-9 and TRBJ2-3; TRBD1 reflects the table's D call only, with no check against the DNA. The V gene's germline CDR1 is SEHNR and CDR2 FQNEAQ (reference sequence). A total of 13 residues make up the CDR3, ends included.

This clonotype was detected a few times. The V call is TRBV25-1, the J call TRBJ1-3; D remains ambiguous. CDR1 MGHDK and CDR2 SYGVNS come from the germline V gene. V lost 7 bases, J lost 1 base, and 5 bases lay in between. CDR3 length: 12 residues. CDR3 protein: CASTLSGNTIYF. CDR3 nucleotide sequence: TGTGCCAGCACGTTGTCTGGAAACACCATATATTTT.

The chain employs TRBV19 and TRBJ1-2, with 7 bases fitting TRBD1. Germline-derived CDR1 and CDR2 are LNHDA and SQIVND (reference sequence). The J segment lost 3 bases and the V segment lost 8 bases, leaving 6 bases of the junction unmatched. This CDR3 region has 13 residues. The CDR3 DNA sequence: TGTGCCAGTCATTCCGGGACAGACTATGGCTACACCTTC. Translation gives CASHSGTDYGYTF.

Of note for this clonotype: The conserved phenylalanine or tryptophan is not found at the CDR3 terminus, so this likely reflects a read error. Because the CDR3's place on the DNA is in doubt, the DNA is left out and the CDR3 is given as listed by TCRdb. This chain joins TRBV7-3 and TRBJ1-6. The CDR3 length is 14 residues, termini included. Germline loops: CDR1 SGHTA, CDR2 FQGTGA. The CDR3 reads CASRGEGDNLPRHL.

The chain joins TRBV11-2 to TRBJ2-7; D remains unclear. Trimming shortened V by 5 bases and J by 7 bases, and 18 bases separated the two germline ends. Germline loops: CDR1 SGHAT, CDR2 FQNNGV. The CDR3 is made up of 14 amino acids. As DNA, the CDR3 is TGTGCCAGCAGCGGTTATGGCTACGCCGGGGAGCAGTACGTC. Its protein is CASSGYGYAGEQYV.

Comment on this clonotype: This CDR3 fails to terminate in the conserved phenylalanine or tryptophan, so it likely reflects a read error. The limits of the CDR3 on the DNA are not certain, so only TCRdb's listed CDR3 is given. This CDR3 is CASSGGSQQETQHY. The chain uses TRBV2 and TRBJ2-5. In germline, CDR1 is SNHLY, CDR2 FYNNEI. The CDR3 spans 14 amino acids, including both terminal residues.

A note on this clonotype: Relative to the germline gene, one junction end is altered; a read error may explain this. The V gene is TRBV7-9, the J gene TRBJ2-3; the match to TRBD1 covers 8 bases. This CDR3 spans 14 amino acids. Looked up from germline, CDR1 is SEHNR and CDR2 is FQNEAQ (reference sequence). The CDR3, as DNA: TGTGCCAGCAGCTTAGGGGACAGGAACACTGAAGATTTCTTT. This codes for CASSLGDRNTEDFF.

Comments on this clonotype: The junction departs from the called germline gene at one end, perhaps through a read error. The rearrangement joins TRBV7-8 to TRBJ2-3, with 7 bases fitting TRBD1. Germline loops: CDR1 SGHVS, CDR2 FQNEAQ. This CDR3 spans 14 amino acids. The CDR3 here is CAGQVAGGPDTYCF. In DNA form, the CDR3 reads TGTGCCGGACAGGTAGCTGGAGGTCCCGATACGTACTGTTTT.

As concerns this clonotype: No conserved phenylalanine or tryptophan ends this CDR3, so it is likely a read error. The DNA is left out, because the CDR3 cannot be placed on it with certainty; the CDR3 is given as TCRdb lists it. This chain joins TRBV24-1 and TRBJ2-2; the D call in the table, TRBD1, was not verified against the DNA. Germline CDR1 and CDR2: KGHDR and SFDVKD. Termini included, the CDR3 measures 13 amino acids. The chain's CDR3 is CATLAGDAGGMFL.

This clonotype has a single count. The chain links TRBV7-8 to TRBJ2-7; possible D gene TRBD2, 6 bases. V gave up 0 bases and J gave up 1 base, with 19 bases separating them. Germline CDR1 is SGHVS and CDR2 is FQNEAQ. The CDR3 contains 18 residues. The CDR3: CASSLAAGGNALSYEQYV. CDR3 bases: TGTGCCAGCAGCTTAGCGGCAGGCGGGAATGCCCTTTCCTACGAGCAGTACGTC.

Details on this clonotype: Since no conserved phenylalanine or tryptophan closes the CDR3, a read error is the likely cause. No DNA is shown, since the ends of the CDR3 on it are uncertain; the CDR3 is the one TCRdb lists. The J gene is TRBJ2-3, the V gene TRBV2; no DNA check was done on the table's D call, TRBD1. Germline values: CDR1 SNHLY, CDR2 FYNNEI. The CDR3 sequence runs 16 residues, both termini included. Here the CDR3 reads CASSVRDGANQPQHFG.

This clonotype was recorded a few times. A much more abundant neighbour one base away suggests this may be a read error. This chain uses TRBV7-9 with TRBJ2-3, with 9 bases aligning to TRBD2. There are 14 residues in the CDR3. Germline values: CDR1 SEHNR, CDR2 FQNEAQ (reference sequence). The CDR3: CASSFPRSGGTDEF. The CDR3 DNA reads TGTGCCAGCAGCTTTCCAAGAAGCGGGGGGACCGATGAGTTT.

About this clonotype itself: No conserved phenylalanine or tryptophan is present at the end of the CDR3, so a read error is the likely explanation. It is unclear where the CDR3 begins or ends on the DNA, so no DNA is shown, and the CDR3 is as TCRdb lists it. This chain joins TRBV7-8 and TRBJ2-1; the D call in the table, TRBD2, was not verified against the DNA. Germline-derived CDR1 and CDR2 are SGHVS and FQNEAQ. The CDR3 region is 13 residues in length, termini included. Here the CDR3 reads CASSFRPVEAALS.

CDR3 loop: CASSVQGGSYEQFF. For the CDR3, the DNA is TGTGCCAGCAGCGTACAGGGTGGCTCCTACGAGCAGTTCTTC. This rearrangement joins TRBV11-2 to TRBJ2-1; D is perhaps TRBD1 (6 bases). The CDR3 runs to 14 residues. The germline CDR1 and CDR2 sequences are SGHAT and FQNNGV. Trimming left V 5 bases short and J 10 bases short, with 18 bases between.

Only one count was recorded for this clonotype. The gene calls are TRBV7-2 and TRBJ2-7; perhaps TRBD2 as D (5 bases). Trimming stripped 5 bases from V and 4 bases from J, with 9 bases between. This CDR3 has 12 residues. Per germline, CDR1 SGHTA and CDR2 FQGNSA. Here the CDR3 reads CASSLTSYEQYF. CDR3 coding DNA: TGTGCCAGCAGCCTCACTAGTTACGAGCAGTACTTC.